These T cell receptor beta chains were read from a single sample in a study of blood T cell repertoires in COVID-19. Data came from immunoSEQ multiplex PCR; TCRdb stores just in-frame clones and leaves some out. The sample shows around 300,000 clones, 85% of them seen only once. Sequenced sample: peripheral blood. These receptors were taken from a woman between 50 and 59 years old with active or convalescent COVID-19. The CDR3 runs from the conserved cysteine through the conserved F or W. A D gene is named only where the DNA matches it firmly. A row's size may be missing; if present it is once, few, many or a size class.

V	J	size	D	DNA	CDR3
TRBV27	TRBJ1-2	-	-	TGTGCCACCGCCCCCCAAAAGGGTCTTACAGGAGCTAACTATGGCTACACCTTC	CATAPQKGLTGANYGYTF
TRBV11-1	TRBJ2-2	-	TRBD1	TGTGCCAGCAGCCGTAGGACAGGGAACACCGGGGAGCTGTTTTTT	CASSRRTGNTGELFF
TRBV3-1/TRBV3-2	TRBJ1-4	-	-	TGTGCCAGCAGCCAAGGTGGCAGGGGAATTGAAAAACTGTTTTTT	CASSQGGRGIEKLFF
TRBV14	TRBJ1-2	-	-	TGTGCCAGCAGCCACATACAATGGGGCGGGACTCGAGGCTACACCTTC	CASSHIQWGGTRGYTF
TRBV27	TRBJ1-1	-	-	TGTGCCAGCAGTTTCGGGGTGGGTACTGAAGCTTTCTTT	CASSFGVGTEAFF
TRBV24-1	TRBJ2-1	-	TRBD2	TGTGCCACCAGTGACCTAGAGCGGGGGGCGGAGCAGTTCTTC	CATSDLERGAEQFF
TRBV30	TRBJ2-7	-	-	TGTGCCTGGAGTGTAGGGAGGACCTACGAGCAGTACTTC	CAWSVGRTYEQYF
TRBV5-1	TRBJ2-1	once	TRBD1	TGCGCCAGCAGCTCGTATATTAACAGGGGAAGCAATGAGCAGTTCTTC	CASSSYINRGSNEQFF
TRBV20-1	TRBJ2-7	-	-	TGCAGTGCTCCCGGGCGGGGTGAGCAGTACTTC	CSAPGRGEQYF
TRBV5-6	TRBJ1-1	-	-	TGTGCCAGCAGTAGTCTCGGACTTCAACTACGAGGGAACACTGAAGCTTTCTTT	CASSSLGLQLRGNTEAFF
TRBV5-6	TRBJ1-1	-	TRBD1	TGTGCCAGCAGCGACTTGACAGGGATGAACACTGAAGCTTTCTTT	CASSDLTGMNTEAFF
TRBV5-1	TRBJ2-6	few	-	TGCGCCAGCAGCTTGGGCTACTCTGGGGCCAACGTCCTGACTTTC	CASSLGYSGANVLTF
TRBV19	TRBJ1-2	-	-	TGTGCCAGTAGTATAGGAAACACCCTCCAGCGATATGGCTACACCTTC	CASSIGNTLQRYGYTF
TRBV6-5	TRBJ1-1	few	TRBD1	TGTGCCAGCAGCAGAAAGGGGACAGGGTCAACTGAAGCTTTCTTT	CASSRKGTGSTEAFF
TRBV7-2	TRBJ1-5	medium-sized	TRBD1	TGTGCCAGCAGCCGGACAGGGGGGAATCAGCCCCAGCATTTT	CASSRTGGNQPQHF
TRBV5-1	TRBJ2-1	-	TRBD2	TGCGCCAGCAGCTTGGGAAGCGGGAGCTCCTACAATGAGCAGTTCTTC	CASSLGSGSSYNEQFF
TRBV5-1	TRBJ2-3	-	-	TGCGCCAGCAGGTGGGGCTATACCACAGATACGCAGTATTTT	CASRWGYTTDTQYF
TRBV30	TRBJ1-1	-	-	TGTGCCTGGAGTGTTATGAACACTGAAGCTTTCTTT	CAWSVMNTEAFF
TRBV6-5	TRBJ2-2	-	-	TGTGCCAGCAGTTACTCGGCGGGACCACACACCGGGGAGCTGTTTTTT	CASSYSAGPHTGELFF
TRBV3-1/TRBV3-2	TRBJ1-2	-	-	TGTGCCAGCAGCCAAGATAGCGGGGGAGCTGGCTACACCTTC	CASSQDSGGAGYTF
TRBV19	TRBJ2-1	few	TRBD2	TGTGCCAGTATGGGGACTAGCGGGAGAGATGAGCAGTTCTTC	CASMGTSGRDEQFF
TRBV27	TRBJ2-5	-	TRBD2	TGTGCCAGCAGTTTGCAACCTAGCGGGGGTAGGGAGACCCAGTACTTC	CASSLQPSGGRETQYF
TRBV11-2	TRBJ1-2	-	-	TGTGCCAGCAGCCCGTGGACGGGAAACTATGGCTACACCTTC	CASSPWTGNYGYTF
TRBV10-3	TRBJ1-1	-	TRBD1	TGTGCCACCTCCCGACAGGGGGCAGGGAACACTGAAGCTTTCTTT	CATSRQGAGNTEAFF
TRBV5-8	TRBJ1-3	-	-	TGTGCCAGCGCCCCGGGACACATAGAAAACACCATATATTTT	CASAPGHIENTIYF
TRBV28	TRBJ2-3	-	-	TGTGCCAGCAGTTCTCAGGGTTGGGGCACAGATACGCAGTATTTT	CASSSQGWGTDTQYF
TRBV6-5	TRBJ1-6	-	TRBD1	TGTGCCAGTGGCACAACAGGGGAGAATTCACCCCTCCACTTT	CASGTTGENSPLHF
TRBV16	TRBJ1-2	few	-	TGTGCCAGCAGCCACCAGACAGACTATGGCTACACCTTC	CASSHQTDYGYTF
TRBV10-3	TRBJ1-6	-	-	TGTGCCATCAGTGACCCTACGAGCTCCTATAATTCACCCCTCCACTTT	CAISDPTSSYNSPLHF
TRBV4-1	TRBJ2-5	-	-	TGCGCCAGCAGCCAAGCTACCAGGGAAGAGACCCAGTACTTC	CASSQATREETQYF
TRBV5-1	TRBJ2-3	once	-	TGCGCCAGCAGCGACCCTAGCGCCACAGATACGCAGTATTTT	CASSDPSATDTQYF
TRBV29-1	TRBJ1-2	-	-	TGCAGCGTTGGGACTGGTGATGGCTACACCTTC	CSVGTGDGYTF
TRBV6-5	TRBJ2-7	-	-	TGTGCCAGCAGCTGGAGGCAGAACTACGAGCAGTACTTC	CASSWRQNYEQYF
TRBV2	TRBJ2-7	-	TRBD2	TGTGCCAGCAGTGAGGGGGTTCCGGGACTATCAGGCTACGAGCAGTACTTC	CASSEGVPGLSGYEQYF
TRBV21-1	TRBJ2-2	-	-	TGTGCCAGCAGCAAAGTCGGGACTAGCGAAAACACCGGGGAGCTGTTTTTT	CASSKVGTSENTGELFF
TRBV5-6	TRBJ2-2	-	TRBD1	TGTGCCAGCAGCTTGGAGGGACAGGGTTTCACCGGGGAGCTGTTTTTT	CASSLEGQGFTGELFF
TRBV11-2	TRBJ2-2	once	TRBD2	TGTGCCAGCAGCCCCCCGTTGGGGAGGAGCGGGGGAAGGGTCGGGGAGCTGTTTTTT	CASSPPLGRSGGRVGELFF
TRBV11-2	TRBJ1-2	-	-	TGTGCCACCCGGGGAGCCTCTAACTATGGCTACACCTTC	CATRGASNYGYTF
TRBV7-8	TRBJ1-5	-	TRBD1	TGTGCCAGCAGCAAAAGACAGGGGAGGAGCAATCAGCCCCAGCATTTT	CASSKRQGRSNQPQHF
TRBV5-1	TRBJ2-1	-	TRBD2	TGCGCCAGCAGCGAGGGACTAGCGGGAGGAACAAATGAGCAGTTCTTC	CASSEGLAGGTNEQFF
TRBV7-8	TRBJ2-5	-	TRBD2	TGTGCCAGCAGCTTAGTGAGGAGCGGGAGACAAGAGACCCAGTACTTC	CASSLVRSGRQETQYF
TRBV12-5	TRBJ1-2	-	TRBD1	TGTGCTAGTGGTTTGCCTCCTAAGGGGGCGAGCTATGGCTACACCTTC	CASGLPPKGASYGYTF
TRBV9	TRBJ2-7	-	-	TGTGCCAGCAGCGTCACTAGCTTCATCGGCGAGCAGTACTTC	CASSVTSFIGEQYF
TRBV9	TRBJ2-2	-	TRBD2	TGTGCCAGCAGCCCCCGGACTAGCGGGAGTAGGGGGGAGCTGTTTTTT	CASSPRTSGSRGELFF
TRBV18	TRBJ2-7	-	-	TGTGCCAGCTCACCACTTGTTTGGAGCGATTCCTACGAGCAGTACTTC	CASSPLVWSDSYEQYF
TRBV3-1/TRBV3-2	TRBJ1-3	-	-	TGTGCCAGCAGTATAACAGAATCTGGAAACACCATATATTTT	CASSITESGNTIYF
TRBV7-8	TRBJ1-6	-	-	TGTGCCAGCAGCTCAATTAACAGGGCTAATGGTTCACCCCTCCACTTT	CASSSINRANGSPLHF
TRBV28	TRBJ1-5	-	-	TGTGCCAGCAGCATCCCGGGGGAGCCCCAGCATTTT	CASSIPGEPQHF
TRBV5-5	TRBJ2-7	few	TRBD2	TGTGCCAGCAGCTGGACTAGTAACTACGAGCAGTACTTC	CASSWTSNYEQYF
TRBV6-5	TRBJ2-7	-	TRBD2	TGTGCCAGCAGTTCCCCGGCGGGAGGGCCTCTCGAGCAGTACTTC	CASSSPAGGPLEQYF
TRBV6-6	TRBJ1-6	-	-	TGTGCCAGCAGCGACAGGAGCGGGACACCCCTCCACTTT	CASSDRSGTPLHF
TRBV10-2	TRBJ2-1	-	TRBD2	TGCGCCAGCAAGCGAACTAGCGACTCCTACAATGAGCAGTTCTTC	CASKRTSDSYNEQFF
TRBV19	TRBJ1-4	-	TRBD1	TGTGCCAGTATCGGACAGGGGGCAGGTGAAAAACTGTTTTTT	CASIGQGAGEKLFF